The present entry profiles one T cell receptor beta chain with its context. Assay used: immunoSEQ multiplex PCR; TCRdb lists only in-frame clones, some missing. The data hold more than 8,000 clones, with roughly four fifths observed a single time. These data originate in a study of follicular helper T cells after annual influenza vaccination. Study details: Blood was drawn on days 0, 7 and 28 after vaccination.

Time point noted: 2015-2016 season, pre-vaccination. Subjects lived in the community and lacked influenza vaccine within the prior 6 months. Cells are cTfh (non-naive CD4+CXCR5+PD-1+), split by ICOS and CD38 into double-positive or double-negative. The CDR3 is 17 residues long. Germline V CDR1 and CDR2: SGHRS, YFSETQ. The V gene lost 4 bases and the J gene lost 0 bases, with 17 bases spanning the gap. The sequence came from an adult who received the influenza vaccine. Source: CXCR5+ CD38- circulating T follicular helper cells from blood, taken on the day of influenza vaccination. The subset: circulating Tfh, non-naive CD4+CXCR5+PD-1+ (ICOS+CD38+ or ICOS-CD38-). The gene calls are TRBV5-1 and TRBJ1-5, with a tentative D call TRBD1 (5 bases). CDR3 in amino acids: CASSVEPGGSSNQPQHF. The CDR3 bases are TGCGCCAGCAGCGTAGAACCTGGGGGTAGTAGCAATCAGCCCCAGCATTTT.